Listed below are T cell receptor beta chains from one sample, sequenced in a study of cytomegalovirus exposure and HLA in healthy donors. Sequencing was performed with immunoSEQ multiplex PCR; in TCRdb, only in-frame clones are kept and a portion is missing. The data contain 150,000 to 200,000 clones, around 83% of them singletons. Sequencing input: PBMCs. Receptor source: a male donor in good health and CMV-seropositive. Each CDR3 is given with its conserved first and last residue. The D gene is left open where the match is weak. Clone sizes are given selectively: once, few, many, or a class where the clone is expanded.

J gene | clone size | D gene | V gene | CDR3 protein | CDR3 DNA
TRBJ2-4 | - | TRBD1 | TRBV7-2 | CASSSNRGQNIQYF | TGTGCCAGCAGCTCAAACAGGGGGCAGAACATTCAGTACTTC
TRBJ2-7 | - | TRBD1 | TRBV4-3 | CASSQESPGQGGYEQYF | TGCGCCAGCAGCCAAGAGTCCCCGGGACAGGGGGGCTACGAGCAGTACTTC
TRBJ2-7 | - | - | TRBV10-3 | CAISAHQKVGAQALGREQYF | TGTGCCATCAGTGCTCACCAGAAGGTAGGGGCCCAAGCTCTTGGTAGGGAGCAGTACTTC
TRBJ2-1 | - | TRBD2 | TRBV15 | CATSRNSGGGKNEQFF | TGTGCCACCAGCAGAAACAGCGGGGGCGGGAAAAATGAGCAGTTCTTC
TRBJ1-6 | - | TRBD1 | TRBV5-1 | CASSSQQGSSDNSPLHF | TGCGCCAGCAGCTCCCAACAGGGGAGTTCGGATAATTCACCCCTCCACTTT
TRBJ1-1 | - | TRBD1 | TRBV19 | CASSIRGQGPNTEAFF | TGTGCCAGTAGTATCCGAGGACAGGGCCCGAACACTGAAGCTTTCTTT
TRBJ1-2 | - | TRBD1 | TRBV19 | CASSIGARGRPNYGYTF | TGTGCCAGTAGTATAGGGGCCAGGGGGCGACCTAACTATGGCTACACCTTC
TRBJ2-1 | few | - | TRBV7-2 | CASSLARGSYNEQFF | TGTGCCAGCAGCTTAGCAAGAGGCTCTTACAATGAGCAGTTCTTC
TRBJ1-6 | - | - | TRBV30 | CAWSSSRVGSPLHF | TGTGCCTGGAGTTCCAGCAGGGTGGGATCACCCCTCCACTTT
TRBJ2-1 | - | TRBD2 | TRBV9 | CASSLTTSGGSSYNEQFF | TGTGCCAGCAGCTTAACAACTAGCGGGGGGAGCTCCTACAATGAGCAGTTCTTC
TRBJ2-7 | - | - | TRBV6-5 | CASSYSIGGSYEQYF | TGTGCCAGCAGTTACTCGATTGGCGGCTCCTACGAGCAGTACTTC
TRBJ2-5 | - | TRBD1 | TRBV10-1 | CASSGDSQETQYF | TGCGCCAGCAGTGGGGACAGCCAAGAGACCCAGTACTTC
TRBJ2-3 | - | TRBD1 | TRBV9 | CASSVDRGGTDTQYF | TGTGCCAGCAGCGTAGACAGGGGCGGCACAGATACGCAGTATTTT
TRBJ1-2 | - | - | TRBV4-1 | CASSQQFVVDYGYTF | TGCGCCAGCAGCCAACAGTTCGTTGTGGACTATGGCTACACCTTC
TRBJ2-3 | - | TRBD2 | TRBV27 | CASKHGTSGSSDTQYF | TGTGCCAGCAAACACGGGACTAGCGGGAGTTCAGATACGCAGTATTTT
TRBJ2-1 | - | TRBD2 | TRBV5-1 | CASSLRLAGHNEQFF | TGCGCCAGCAGCCTCCGACTAGCGGGACACAATGAGCAGTTCTTC
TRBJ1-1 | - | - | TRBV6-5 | CASNRFAGEAFF | TGTGCCAGCAATCGTTTTGCAGGGGAAGCTTTCTTT
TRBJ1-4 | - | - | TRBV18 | CASSAGGTNEKLFF | TGTGCCAGCTCAGCTGGGGGCACTAATGAAAAACTGTTTTTT
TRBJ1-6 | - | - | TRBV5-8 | CASSSLRGRRSYNSPLHF | TGTGCCAGCAGCTCCCTCCGAGGCCGCCGCTCCTATAATTCACCCCTCCACTTT
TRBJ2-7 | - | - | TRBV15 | CATSYLQVGEQYF | TGTGCCACCAGCTACCTTCAGGTGGGCGAGCAGTACTTC
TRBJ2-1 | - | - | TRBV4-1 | CASSQDFSNEQFF | TGCGCCAGCAGCCAAGATTTCAGCAATGAGCAGTTCTTC
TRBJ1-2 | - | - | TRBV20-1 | CSAREGGGYTF | TGCAGTGCTAGAGAGGGGGGTGGCTACACCTTC
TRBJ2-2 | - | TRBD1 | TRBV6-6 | CASSLGDRGRDGELFF | TGTGCCAGCAGCCTAGGGGACAGGGGCAGGGATGGGGAGCTGTTTTTT
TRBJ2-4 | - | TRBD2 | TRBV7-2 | CASSLGREPEYIQYF | TGTGCCAGCAGCTTAGGGCGGGAGCCGGAATACATTCAGTACTTC
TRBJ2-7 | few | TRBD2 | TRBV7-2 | CASSLDGTSGYEQYF | TGTGCCAGCAGCTTAGACGGGACTAGCGGGTACGAGCAGTACTTC